The 5 T cell receptor beta chains reported below all come from one sample, sequenced in a study of T cell responses to AZD1222 COVID-19 vaccine. Generated by immunoSEQ multiplex PCR, the TCRdb table keeps only in-frame clones and is missing some. The sample lists roughly 160,000 clones; less than 95% were seen once. Source: peripheral blood, taken on day 0 of AZD1222 vaccination. These TCRs come from an adult in good health.

This chain uses TRBV15 with TRBJ2-3; unclear D gene. With 1 base removed from V and 1 base from J, the gap between germline ends came to 6 bases. Germline V gives CDR1 LNHNV, CDR2 YYDKDF (reference sequence). The CDR3 spans 14 residues. CDR3 loop: CATSRGGGTDTQYF. The CDR3 DNA reads as TGTGCCACCAGCAGAGGTGGAGGCACAGATACGCAGTATTTT.

This clone was seen just once. The V call is TRBV28, the J call TRBJ1-3; 11 nucleotides line up with TRBD1. In germline, CDR1 is MDHEN, CDR2 SYDVKM. This CDR3 region has 15 residues. V trimming: 6 bases; J trimming: 4 bases; junction bases outside the gene matches: 5. The chain's CDR3 is CASSTGQGEGNTIYF. CDR3 DNA: TGTGCCAGCAGCACGGGACAGGGGGAGGGAAACACCATATATTTT.

The chain couples TRBV5-1 to TRBJ1-1, with D tentatively TRBD1 (6 bases). This CDR3 has 14 residues. The V gene's germline CDR1 is SGHRS and CDR2 YFSETQ. V lost 3 bases, J lost 5 bases, and 14 bases lay in between. CDR3 nucleotide sequence: TGCGCCAGCAGCTGGGGGCCAAGTGGGACTGAAGCTTTCTTT. Its translation: CASSWGPSGTEAFF.

V gene TRBV3-1 (or the pseudogene TRBV3-2) combines with J gene TRBJ1-6; 9 bases match TRBD1. Germline V lookup: CDR1 LGHDT, CDR2 YNNKEL (reference sequence). CDR3 length equals 15 residues. J lost 7 bases, V lost 0 bases, and 1 base had no gene match. CDR3 region: CASSQETGGNSPLHF. The DNA for the CDR3 is TGTGCCAGCAGCCAAGAAACAGGGGGCAATTCACCCCTCCACTTT.

The genes are TRBV7-2 and TRBJ1-2, with 7 bases identical to TRBD1. The germline V gene encodes CDR1 SGHTA and CDR2 FQGNSA. The CDR3 is 15 residues long. V was pared by 5 bases and J by 4 bases, with 10 bases of the junction left unmatched. DNA for the CDR3: TGTGCCAGCAGCCTTAGAGAGGGGGCTTTCTATGGCTACACCTTC. Amino acids: CASSLREGAFYGYTF. The entire variable domain, with the rest obtained from reference TRBV7-2 and TRBJ1-2, is as follows: GAGVSQSPSNKVTEKGKDVELRCDPISGHTALYWYRQSLGQGLEFLIYFQGNSAPDKSGLPSDRFSAERTGGSVSTLTIQRTQQEDSAVYLCASSLREGAFYGYTFGSGTRLTVV.